The sequence of this TCR beta chain was determined in a study of blood T cell repertoires in COVID-19. Trimming removed 6 bases from V and 1 base from J, with 12 bases in between. CDR1 and CDR2 (germline): SNHLY, FYNNEI. This CDR3 has 14 amino acids. Generated by immunoSEQ multiplex PCR, the TCRdb table keeps only in-frame clones and is missing some. This sample carries approximately 150,000 clones, 85% of them seen once, and the ten largest clones take 6.5% to 9%. Source material: peripheral blood. The sequence derives from a woman older than 75 with COVID-19, enrolled during active disease. The chain couples TRBV2 to TRBJ1-1; D is uncertain. The CDR3 DNA reads TGTGCCAGCAGGAGTCAGAGGGCGAACACTGAAGCTTTCTTT. It yields the protein CASRSQRANTEAFF. Combining the CDR3 with reference TRBV2 and TRBJ1-1 gives the whole variable domain EPEVTQTPSHQVTQMGQEVILRCVPISNHLYFYWYRQILGQKVEFLVSFYNNEISEKSEIFDDQFSVERPDGSNFTLKIRSTKLEDSAMYFCASRSQRANTEAFFGQGTRLTVV.